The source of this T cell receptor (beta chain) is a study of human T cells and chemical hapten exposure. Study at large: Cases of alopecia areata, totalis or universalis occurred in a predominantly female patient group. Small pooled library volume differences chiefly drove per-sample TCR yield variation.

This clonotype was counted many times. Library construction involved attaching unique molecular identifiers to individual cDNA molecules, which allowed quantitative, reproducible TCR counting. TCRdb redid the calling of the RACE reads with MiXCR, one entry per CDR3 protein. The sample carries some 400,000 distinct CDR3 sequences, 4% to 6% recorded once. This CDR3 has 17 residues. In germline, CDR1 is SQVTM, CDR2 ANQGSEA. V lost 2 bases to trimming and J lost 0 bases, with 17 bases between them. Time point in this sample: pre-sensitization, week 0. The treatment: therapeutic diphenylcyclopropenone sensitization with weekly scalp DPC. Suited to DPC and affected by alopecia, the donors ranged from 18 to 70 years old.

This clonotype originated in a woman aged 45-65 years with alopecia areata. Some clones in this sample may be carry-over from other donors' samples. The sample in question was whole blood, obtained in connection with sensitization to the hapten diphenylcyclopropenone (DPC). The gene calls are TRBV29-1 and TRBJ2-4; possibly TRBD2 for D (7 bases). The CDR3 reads CSVESRGRDLAKNIQYF. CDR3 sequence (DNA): TGCAGCGTTGAATCTAGGGGGAGGGACCTAGCCAAAAACATTCAGTACTTC.